The 20 T cell receptor beta chains below all came from one sample that was sequenced in a study of T-cell reconstitution after alpha-beta-depleted transplantation in children. As it was prepared, the TCRbeta library received unique molecular identifiers. Via MiXCR, TCRdb re-called the PCR reads, giving one row per CDR3 protein. The table lists 500,000 to 650,000 distinct CDR3 sequences, about an eighth of them singletons. Sequenced here: PBMCs, mostly from graft donor cells, sampled 180 days after TCRalphabeta/CD19-depleted stem cell transplant. The source of these receptors is a female patient aged 2 to 10 who had a stem cell transplant for aplastic anemia, so the T cells may come from the graft donor.

The chain combines TRBV5-4 with TRBJ2-2; the D is unclear. Trimming left V 2 bases short and J 5 bases short, with 13 bases between. The CDR3 totals 15 residues. The germline V gene has CDR1 SGHNT and CDR2 YYREEE (reference sequence). CDR3 sequence: CASSFGSGGTGELFF. The CDR3 region has the DNA TGTGCCAGCAGCTTTGGTAGTGGTGGTACCGGGGAGCTGTTTTTT.

This clonotype was observed many times. V usage is TRBV7-2 and J usage is TRBJ1-1, with D possibly TRBD1 on 6 matching bases. CDR3 length: 14 amino acids. Germline values: CDR1 SGHTA, CDR2 FQGNSA. Trimming cost V 7 bases and J 5 bases, with 17 bases left between them. CDR3 sequence (DNA): TGTGCCAGCAACCTAGAGGGGGGAAGGACTGAAGCTTTCTTT. Translation gives CASNLEGGRTEAFF.

This clonotype occurred a few times. The gene calls are TRBV7-9 and TRBJ2-1, with TRBD2 identical over 8 bases. The germline V gene encodes CDR1 SEHNR and CDR2 FQNEAQ (reference sequence). This CDR3 contains 14 residues. J lost 10 bases, V lost 2 bases, and 7 bases had no gene match. In nucleotides, the CDR3 is TGTGCCAGCAGCTTACCGACAATAGCGGGAGAGCAGTTCTTC. Encoded protein: CASSLPTIAGEQFF.

J is TRBJ1-5 and V is TRBV7-2; D is undetermined. The V and J ends lost 2 bases and 0 bases respectively, with 8 bases between them. Germline lookup yields CDR1 SGHTA and CDR2 FQGNSA. The CDR3 sequence is 15 residues long. In nucleotides, the CDR3 is TGTGCCAGCAGCTTACGGCCGATTAGCAATCAGCCCCAGCATTTT. Translating it yields CASSLRPISNQPQHF.

The chain has TRBV29-1 and TRBJ2-2; no clear D. The CDR3 totals 17 residues. Germline V lookup: CDR1 SQVTM, CDR2 ANQGSEA. Written as DNA, the CDR3 is TGCAGGGGATACACACCTCAAGGAGTGGGAAGTACCGGGGAGCTGTTTTTT. This encodes CRGYTPQGVGSTGELFF.

This clonotype was picked up a small number of times. The rearrangement links TRBV5-6 to TRBJ1-4; no reliable D call. Germline lookup yields CDR1 SGHDT and CDR2 YYEEEE. The CDR3 sequence is 13 residues long. With 1 base removed from V and 3 bases from J, the gap between germline ends came to 4 bases. The CDR3 bases are TGTGCCAGCAGCTTGAGACCTAATGAAAAACTGTTTTTT. Translating gives CASSLRPNEKLFF.

In this sample, this clonotype turned up many times. In DNA, the CDR3 is TGTGCCACCAGCACCCGGACGACTGAAGCTTTCTTT. Protein: CATSTRTTEAFF. The chain uses TRBV15 and TRBJ1-1, with D unclear. Germline CDR1 and CDR2: LNHNV and YYDKDF (reference sequence). The CDR3 has 12 amino acids. The V and J ends lost 4 bases and 5 bases respectively, with 8 bases between them.

There are a few counts of this clonotype. The rearrangement links TRBV11-1 to TRBJ2-1; 10 bases are shared with TRBD2. In germline, CDR1 is SGHAT, CDR2 FQDESV (reference sequence). V shed 3 bases, J shed 0 bases, and the junction held 14 bases outside the gene matches. This CDR3 has 20 amino acids. The CDR3: CASSFDAFLSGRFSYNEQFF. The CDR3 DNA sequence: TGTGCCAGCAGCTTCGACGCCTTCCTTAGCGGGAGGTTCTCCTACAATGAGCAGTTCTTC.

This clonotype showed up just a few times. J is TRBJ2-5 and V is TRBV12-3 or TRBV12-4; TRBD1 matches 11 bases. V dropped 0 bases and J dropped 4; count of bases not matched to a gene: 13. The CDR3 is 19 amino acids. The CDR3 sequence: CASSLAGTGGGTRPETQYF. The DNA for the CDR3 is TGTGCCAGCAGTTTAGCTGGGACAGGGGGAGGGACAAGGCCAGAGACCCAGTACTTC.

This clonotype was found a few times. The chain is built from TRBV4-3 and TRBJ1-1; TRBD1 might be the D (5 bases). The CDR3 sequence is 14 residues long. V lost 6 bases and J lost 0, with 11 bases in between. The germline V gene has CDR1 LGHNA and CDR2 YSLEER. CDR3 in amino acids: CASRPGYVNTEAFF. The DNA for the CDR3 is TGCGCCAGCAGGCCAGGGTACGTGAACACTGAAGCTTTCTTT.

This rearrangement joins TRBV7-2 to TRBJ2-3, with a weak D call TRBD2 (5 bases). CDR1 SGHTA and CDR2 FQGNSA come from the germline V gene. V dropped 4 bases and J dropped 2 bases, with 13 bases sitting between them. The CDR3 is 15 amino acids. The CDR3, as DNA: TGTGCCAGCAGCTACGAGCGGAGATACACAGATACGCAGTATTTT. Its translation is CASSYERRYTDTQYF.

This sequence joins TRBV15 and TRBJ2-3; TRBD1 matches at 9 bases. With V trimmed by 2 bases and J by 12 bases, 15 bases remained unmatched. CDR1 and CDR2 from the germline V gene are LNHNV and YYDKDF (reference sequence). The CDR3 runs 16 residues. The CDR3 bases are TGTGCCACCAGCAGATCACCGGGACAGGGCTCCTCCACCCAGTATTTT. It specifies CATSRSPGQGSSTQYF.

V usage is TRBV4-2 and J usage is TRBJ2-2; D is tentatively TRBD1 or TRBD2 (5 bases each). Germline values: CDR1 LGHNA, CDR2 YNFKEQ. V was trimmed by 5 bases and J by 3 bases, leaving 16 bases between them. The length of the CDR3 is 16 residues. The CDR3 reads CASSSGTEGYTGELFF. Here the CDR3 DNA reads TGTGCCAGCAGCTCCGGGACGGAAGGTTACACCGGGGAGCTGTTTTTT.

This clonotype was picked up many times. The chain employs TRBV12-3 or TRBV12-4 and TRBJ1-5; D unclear. Trimming shortened V by 5 bases and J by 5 bases, and 16 bases separated the two germline ends. The CDR3 consists of 15 residues. The CDR3 DNA reads TGTGCCAGCAGTCGTATGTTGGGCGCGGATCAGCCCCAGCATTTT. This encodes CASSRMLGADQPQHF.

This clonotype was seen a few times. This chain connects TRBV12-3 or TRBV12-4 to TRBJ2-1; TRBD2 matches 13 bases. This CDR3 has 18 amino acids. The V and J ends lost 2 bases and 4 bases, in that order; junction bases with no gene match: 8. The CDR3 DNA follows: TGTGCCAGCAGTTTACCTCGGACTAGCGGGAGTGGGTACAATGAGCAGTTCTTC. Its protein is CASSLPRTSGSGYNEQFF.

This clonotype was detected only a few times. This chain's CDR3 is CASSKGYHSTDTQYF. The DNA of the CDR3 is TGTGCCAGCAGTAAGGGGTACCACAGCACAGATACGCAGTATTTT. The gene calls are TRBV12-3 or TRBV12-4 and TRBJ2-3; perhaps TRBD1 as D (5 bases). The V gene lost 5 bases and the J gene lost 0 bases, with 12 bases spanning the gap. The CDR3 spans 15 residues.

The V call is TRBV14, the J call TRBJ1-1, with a weak D call TRBD1 (5 bases). Between the trimmed V and J ends, which lost 2 bases and 7 bases, there was a span of 8 bases. The germline CDR1 and CDR2 sequences are SGHDN and FVKESK. The CDR3 totals 12 residues. The CDR3 sequence is CASSQQGVEAFF. CDR3 bases: TGTGCCAGCAGCCAACAGGGAGTTGAAGCTTTCTTT.

This clonotype appeared a few times. V usage is TRBV11-3 and J usage is TRBJ2-1; 7 bases align to TRBD1. The CDR3 sequence is 12 residues long. Unmatched junction bases numbered 3, after V lost 3 bases and J lost 10 bases. Germline V gives CDR1 SGHNT, CDR2 YENEEA. CDR3 region: CASSFLGGEQFF. In DNA form, the CDR3 reads TGTGCCAGCAGCTTTTTAGGGGGCGAGCAGTTCTTC.

This clonotype appeared once. The chain couples TRBV7-2 to TRBJ2-3; no reliable D call. The CDR3 has 15 residues. Germline loops: CDR1 SGHTA, CDR2 FQGNSA. Trimming stripped 2 bases from V and 5 bases from J, with 14 bases between. The CDR3 DNA reads TGTGCCAGCAGCTTACCGAGACTCCGCGGAGATACGCAGTATTTT. As protein: CASSLPRLRGDTQYF.

The V gene is TRBV6-2 or TRBV6-3, the J gene TRBJ2-7, with a possible D match to TRBD1 (5 bases). The CDR3 totals 13 residues. Per germline, CDR1 MNHEY and CDR2 SVGEGT. V was cut by 5 bases and J by 9 bases, with 17 bases left in between. CDR3 in amino acids: CASSLPPGKRQYV. The CDR3 DNA is TGTGCCAGCAGTCTTCCGCCAGGGAAACGGCAGTACGTC.